These T cell receptor beta chains were read from a single sample in a study of T-cell reconstitution after alpha-beta-depleted transplantation in children. TCRdb fed the PCR reads into MiXCR, producing one record per CDR3 protein. The top ten clones hold 2% to 3% of a sample with approximately 520,000 distinct CDR3 sequences, less than 35% of them seen once. The specimen was PBMCs from the stem cell graft donor, collected from the stem cell graft. The source is a human donor who donated a stem cell graft to a child with aplastic anemia. CDR3s include the opening cysteine and the closing phenylalanine or tryptophan. A D gene is named only where the DNA matches it firmly. Size is omitted from some rows. Given values are once, few, many or a class for expanded clones.

v_gene	abundance	d_gene	j_gene	CDR3nt	CDR3aa
TRBV28	-	-	TRBJ2-7	TGTGCCAGCAGTTTAGGGTGGCGGGACGAGCAGTACTTC	CASSLGWRDEQYF
TRBV5-1	-	-	TRBJ1-2	TGCGCCAGCAGCCCACGCTCGAACTATGGCTACACCTTC	CASSPRSNYGYTF
TRBV6-5	few	-	TRBJ1-6	TGTGCCAGCACTTACAGGCCCCGGGGTTCACCCCTCCACTTT	CASTYRPRGSPLHF
TRBV28	-	-	TRBJ2-7	TGTGCCAGCAGTTTACACAGGACCTCCTACGAGCAGTACTTC	CASSLHRTSYEQYF
TRBV20-1	few	-	TRBJ2-7	TGCAGTGCTGTACCCAGCTCCTACGAGCAGTACTTC	CSAVPSSYEQYF
TRBV20-1	-	TRBD1	TRBJ1-5	TGCAGTGCTATCACAGGGGCCTATAGCAATCAGCCCCAGCATTTT	CSAITGAYSNQPQHF
TRBV7-2	-	TRBD1	TRBJ2-7	TGTGCCAGCAGCGCGGACAGGGGATTTGCCTACGAGCAGTACTTC	CASSADRGFAYEQYF
TRBV6-2/TRBV6-3	-	TRBD2	TRBJ2-1	TGTGCCAGCAGTTACTGGGGGACTAGCGGAGAGGGGAAATTCTTC	CASSYWGTSGEGKFF
TRBV29-1	few	-	TRBJ2-7	TGCAGCGTTGTGGCAGTCTCCTACGAGCAGTACTTC	CSVVAVSYEQYF
TRBV6-5	few	-	TRBJ1-4	TGTGCCAGCAGTTACTCGATCTGGGGATGGACAGACCCTAATGAAAAACTGTTTTTT	CASSYSIWGWTDPNEKLFF
TRBV29-1	-	-	TRBJ1-2	TGCAGCGTTGATGGGGCCTACACCTTC	CSVDGAYTF
TRBV5-1	-	-	TRBJ2-5	TGCGCCAGCAGCTATATGGACGGCCAAGAGACCCAGTACTTC	CASSYMDGQETQYF
TRBV20-1	many	-	TRBJ2-7	TGCAGTGCTAGTGGACAACCGCCCGAGCAGTACTTC	CSASGQPPEQYF
TRBV6-2/TRBV6-3	-	-	TRBJ1-6	TGTGCCAGCAGTGGATTGTATTCACCCCTCCACTTT	CASSGLYSPLHF
TRBV29-1	few	TRBD1	TRBJ1-1	TGCAGCGTTGAATCCCTAGGGACAGGGAACACTGAAGCTTTCTTT	CSVESLGTGNTEAFF
TRBV29-1	few	TRBD2	TRBJ2-1	TGCAGCCTGAGGCCAGCGGGAGAAAACTACAATGAGCAGTTCTTC	CSLRPAGENYNEQFF
TRBV11-1	few	-	TRBJ2-1	TGTGCCAGCAGAGTGGGGGGCTCTTACAATGAGCAGTTCTTC	CASRVGGSYNEQFF
TRBV29-1	few	-	TRBJ2-7	TGCAGCGTTGAATCATACGGGGGGCTCTTCGCGTACGAGCAGTACTTC	CSVESYGGLFAYEQYF
TRBV18	-	-	TRBJ2-1	TGTGCCAGCTCACCAAACTCCAACAATGAGCAGTTCTTC	CASSPNSNNEQFF
TRBV7-8	-	-	TRBJ2-5	TGTGCCAGCAGCTCCCCGCAGACCCAGTACTTC	CASSSPQTQYF
TRBV20-1	-	-	TRBJ1-4	TGCAGTGCTAGAGGCCAGGGGAATGAAAAACTGTTTTTT	CSARGQGNEKLFF
TRBV11-2	-	TRBD2	TRBJ2-7	TGTGCCAGCAGCACTGAGGGACTAGCGGGAGGGCCTAGGTACGAGCAGTACTTC	CASSTEGLAGGPRYEQYF
TRBV5-5	-	-	TRBJ1-5	TGTGCCAGCAGCTTCGGCCCAGCGGGCCAGCCCCAGCATTTT	CASSFGPAGQPQHF
TRBV28	few	-	TRBJ2-2	TGTGCCAGCAGGGCTTCGGCCGGGGAGCTGTTTTTT	CASRASAGELFF
TRBV20-1	few	TRBD1	TRBJ2-1	TGCAGTGCCAGCCACCCTACTCTGGGACAGGTTTACAATGAGCAGTTCTTC	CSASHPTLGQVYNEQFF
TRBV12-3/TRBV12-4	-	TRBD1	TRBJ1-2	TGTGCCAGCACCGAGACAGGGGTACCCTATGGCTACACCTTC	CASTETGVPYGYTF
TRBV20-1	-	TRBD2	TRBJ2-3	TGCAGTGCTAGCTTAGCGGGAGTAAAAGATACGCAGTATTTT	CSASLAGVKDTQYF
TRBV18	-	-	TRBJ1-3	TGTGCCAGCTCACCCGACAGCCCGAGCTCTGGAAACACCATATATTTT	CASSPDSPSSGNTIYF
TRBV12-3/TRBV12-4	-	-	TRBJ2-1	TGTGCCAGCCGTCTCGCGGGATATAAAAATGAGCAGTTCTTC	CASRLAGYKNEQFF
TRBV20-1	-	-	TRBJ2-7	TGCAGTGCTAGAGAAAGCGGGCTAGCCACGTACGAGCAGTACTTC	CSARESGLATYEQYF
TRBV6-2/TRBV6-3	many	-	TRBJ2-3	TGTGCCAGCAGTCAACGGGATACGCAGTATTTT	CASSQRDTQYF
TRBV29-1	-	TRBD2	TRBJ2-5	TGCAGCGTTGAAGGGACTAGCGGGCGGGAGACCCAGTACTTC	CSVEGTSGRETQYF
TRBV12-3/TRBV12-4	-	-	TRBJ1-5	TGTGCCAGCAGGACTAACAATCAGCCCCAGCATTTT	CASRTNNQPQHF
TRBV6-1	few	-	TRBJ2-7	TGTGCCAGCAGTGACAGGGTTCACGAGCAGTACTTC	CASSDRVHEQYF
TRBV7-8	-	-	TRBJ1-2	TGTGCCAGCAGCAGTGAGGGTAACTATGGCTACACCTTC	CASSSEGNYGYTF
TRBV20-1	-	-	TRBJ1-5	TGCAGTGCTGCCCGACAGAATCAGCCCCAGCATTTT	CSAARQNQPQHF